The T cell receptor beta chain under discussion was sequenced for a study of T cells in Graves' hyperthyroidism and ophthalmopathy. Amplified TCR beta CDR3 regions came from RNA transcripts. First-round RT-PCR of the TCR CDR3 relied on the HTBI primer set. Each CDR3 protein gets one entry after TCRdb re-called the multiplex PCR reads with MiXCR. The sample has 350,000 or so distinct CDR3 sequences; around a sixth are singletons. Study-level results: Ophthalmopathy was identified by the model a median approximately 6.4 months ahead of onset.

With 0 bases removed from V and 9 bases from J, the gap between germline ends came to 15 bases. This CDR3 region has 13 residues. The V gene's germline CDR1 is DFQATT and CDR2 SNEGSKA (reference sequence). There are many counts of this clonotype. Its antigen is undetermined. This sequence joins TRBV20-1 and TRBJ2-7, with D possibly being TRBD2 (5 bases). This TCR derives from a woman in her forties with Graves' ophthalmopathy. The sequenced sample consisted of blood. CDR3 bases: TGCAGTGCTAGAGATCCAACTAGTTCGGGGCAGTACTTC. Translating it yields CSARDPTSSGQYF.